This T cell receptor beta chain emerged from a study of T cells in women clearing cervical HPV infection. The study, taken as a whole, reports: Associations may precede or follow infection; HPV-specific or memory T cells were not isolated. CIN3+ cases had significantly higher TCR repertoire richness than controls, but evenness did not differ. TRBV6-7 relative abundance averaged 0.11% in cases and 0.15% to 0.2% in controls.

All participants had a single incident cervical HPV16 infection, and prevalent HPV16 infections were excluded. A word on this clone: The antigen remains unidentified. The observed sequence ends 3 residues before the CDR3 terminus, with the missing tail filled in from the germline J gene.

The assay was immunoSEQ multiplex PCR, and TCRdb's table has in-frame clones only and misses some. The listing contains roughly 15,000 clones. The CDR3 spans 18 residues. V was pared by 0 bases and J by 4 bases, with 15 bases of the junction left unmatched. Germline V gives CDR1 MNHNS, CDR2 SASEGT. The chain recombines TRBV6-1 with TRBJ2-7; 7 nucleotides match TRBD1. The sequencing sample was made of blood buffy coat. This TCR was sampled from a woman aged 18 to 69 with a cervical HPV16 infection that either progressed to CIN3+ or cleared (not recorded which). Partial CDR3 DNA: TGTGCCAGCAGTGAAGCCTCCAGGGGGACGGTCCATGGGTACGAG. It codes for CASSEASRGTVHGYE. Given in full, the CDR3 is CASSEASRGTVHGYEQYF.